The clone carrying this T cell receptor beta chain was counted between two and nine times. A modified ARM-PCR protocol with three rounds of nested PCR amplified TCRbeta. From the multiplex PCR reads, TCRdb called clonotypes with MiXCR, one entry per CDR3 protein. Among tens of thousands of distinct CDR3 sequences, roughly two thirds were seen once, and the ten largest hold over 15%. This sample was included in a study of tumor and adjacent non-tumor tissue in lung cancer. The length of the CDR3 is 13 residues. V lost 6 bases to trimming and J lost 3 bases; unmatched junction nucleotides: 3. Germline V CDR1 and CDR2: LNHDA, SQIVND (reference sequence). No cell sorting was done before RNA was extracted from the tissue. This non-tumor lung sample came from over 3 cm beyond the tumor edge.

The sequenced material came from distant non-tumor lung tissue. This sequence originates from a woman in her forties with non-small cell lung cancer. This sequence joins TRBV19 and TRBJ2-3; TRBD2 matches at 7 bases. The CDR3 loop is CASSQLATDTQYF. CDR3 nucleotides: TGTGCCAGTAGCCAACTAGCGACAGATACGCAGTATTTT.